This T cell receptor (beta chain) was captured by sequencing in a study of CD8 T cells in Susac syndrome. The CDR3 extends over 15 amino acids. The ends were cut back, 7 bases at V and 4 bases at J, with 20 bases in the middle. The sequenced target, TCR beta, came from blood CD8+ and CD4+ T cells. Random hexamers were used to reverse transcribe an amount of about 0.45 to 1 ug RNA. An immunoSEQ multiplex PCR amplified TCR beta CDR3 over 54 Vbeta and 13 Jbeta. MiXCR, applied by TCRdb to the immunoSEQ multiplex PCR reads, yields one record per CDR3 protein. The table has about 150,000 distinct CDR3 sequences, approximately 96% seen once; the top ten hold more than 0.2%.

The specimen was CD8+ T cells from PBMCs. The rearrangement links TRBV23-1 to TRBJ2-7; no clear D. TRBV23-1 is classed as an ORF, of uncertain function. This receptor was identified in a human donor with multiple sclerosis. CDR3 residues: CASTTKRRSRYEQYF. In DNA, the CDR3 is TGCGCCAGCACCACGAAACGGCGGTCTCGTTACGAGCAGTACTTC.